Listed here are 14 T cell receptor beta chains from one sample, sequenced in a study of T cell responses to AZD1222 COVID-19 vaccine. Clones were read by immunoSEQ multiplex PCR, and TCRdb kept only the in-frame ones, dropping some. The table lists some 170,000 clones, more than 90% of them singletons. Sequencing was performed on peripheral blood, taken on day 0 of AZD1222 vaccination. The receptors derive from an adult in good health.

This chain uses TRBV5-4 with TRBJ2-3, with 10 bases fitting TRBD2. This CDR3 has 14 residues. CDR1 and CDR2 (germline): SGHNT, YYREEE (reference sequence). V trimming: 7 bases; J trimming: 4 bases; junction bases outside the gene matches: 6. The CDR3 loop is CASHGLAGADTQYF. DNA for the CDR3: TGTGCCAGCCATGGGCTAGCGGGGGCAGATACGCAGTATTTT.

J is TRBJ2-1 and V is TRBV24-1; 9 nucleotides match TRBD2. The CDR3 is made up of 15 amino acids. Trimming cost V 0 bases and J 8 bases; bases outside gene matches: 4. Germline values: CDR1 KGHDR, CDR2 SFDVKD. CDR3 residues: CATSDLSGRTHEQFF. CDR3 sequence (DNA): TGTGCCACCAGTGATTTGAGCGGGAGGACCCATGAGCAGTTCTTC.

The V call is TRBV27, the J call TRBJ2-7; D is ambiguous. This CDR3 contains 15 residues. Germline V gene sequence: CDR1 MNHEY, CDR2 SMNVEV (reference sequence). V gave up 3 bases and J gave up 2 bases, with 14 bases separating them. In DNA form, the CDR3 reads TGTGCCAGCAGTTTTGCGCGGCAGGTCCCCTACGAGCAGTACTTC. Translated: CASSFARQVPYEQYF.

This clone occurred once. The chain couples TRBV6-5 to TRBJ1-1; 9 bases fit TRBD1. From germline, CDR1 is MNHEY and CDR2 SVGAGI. The junction had 9 bases not matched to a gene; V was cut back by 6 bases and J by 4 bases. This CDR3 spans 15 amino acids. CDR3 sequence (DNA): TGTGCCAGCAGCGTATCCCGGGACAGGGTCACTGAAGCTTTCTTT. It is translated as CASSVSRDRVTEAFF.

V usage is TRBV2 and J usage is TRBJ2-7, with D possibly matching TRBD1 (5 bases). Deletions cut 7 bases from V and 3 bases from J, with 16 bases between. The CDR3 runs 14 residues. Germline V gene sequence: CDR1 SNHLY, CDR2 FYNNEI. The CDR3 sequence: CASIQDSLNYEQYF. CDR3 bases: TGTGCCAGCATTCAAGACAGTCTTAACTACGAGCAGTACTTC.

The chain uses TRBV5-1 and TRBJ2-1; TRBD1 aligns across 8 bases. The CDR3 length is 16 residues. Germline values: CDR1 SGHRS, CDR2 YFSETQ. With V trimmed by 5 bases and J by 2 bases, 9 bases remained unmatched. The CDR3 here is CASRYWTGKAYNEQFF. The CDR3 DNA sequence: TGCGCCAGCAGATATTGGACAGGGAAAGCCTACAATGAGCAGTTCTTC.

V is TRBV6-2 or TRBV6-3 and J is TRBJ2-7; D call uncertain. The CDR3 is 14 amino acids. Trimming removed 5 bases at V and 0 bases at J, with 11 bases between. Looked up from germline, CDR1 is MNHEY and CDR2 is SVGEGT. CDR3 bases: TGTGCCAGCAGTCAAGGCGGCAGCTCCTACGAGCAGTACTTC. It codes for CASSQGGSSYEQYF.

This chain joins TRBV27 and TRBJ1-1; D is unclear. From germline, CDR1 is MNHEY and CDR2 SMNVEV (reference sequence). This CDR3 spans 13 amino acids. V dropped 5 bases and J dropped 1 base, with 8 bases sitting between them. The CDR3 sequence: CASSHGPNTEAFF. CDR3 coding DNA: TGTGCCAGCAGTCACGGTCCGAACACTGAAGCTTTCTTT.

The chain is built from TRBV11-3 and TRBJ2-2; 13 nucleotides align to TRBD2. With 4 bases clipped from V and 2 bases from J, the junction kept 10 bases outside the gene matches. The CDR3 runs 19 residues. Germline-derived CDR1 and CDR2 are SGHNT and YENEEA. Written as DNA, the CDR3 is TGTGCCAGCAGCTCGACTAGCGGGAGGACTAACGCAAACACCGGGGAGCTGTTTTTT. It is translated as CASSSTSGRTNANTGELFF.

This clone was recorded only once. This chain links TRBV5-4 with TRBJ2-1; D might be TRBD2 (5 bases). Germline V CDR1 and CDR2: SGHNT, YYREEE (reference sequence). The V gene lost 1 base and the J gene lost 6 bases, with 8 bases spanning the gap. CDR3 length equals 13 residues. CDR3: CASSLSGGNEQFF. For the CDR3, the DNA is TGTGCCAGCAGCTTGTCTGGAGGCAATGAGCAGTTCTTC.

The rearrangement links TRBV2 to TRBJ1-2; 7 positions agree with TRBD1. J was trimmed by 4 bases and V by 8 bases; bases with no gene match: 10. Germline-derived CDR1 and CDR2 are SNHLY and FYNNEI. The CDR3 loop spans 14 amino acids. Here the CDR3 DNA reads TGTGCCAGCCACCCGGGACAGCTTGGCTATGGCTACACCTTC. It yields the protein CASHPGQLGYGYTF.

The rearrangement uses TRBV28 and TRBJ1-1; no clear D gene. The germline V gene has CDR1 MDHEN and CDR2 SYDVKM. V was pared by 6 bases and J by 5 bases, with 13 bases between. CDR3 length: 13 residues. The CDR3 here is CASRIHGRTEAFF. The CDR3 DNA follows: TGTGCCAGCAGGATACACGGGAGGACTGAAGCTTTCTTT. Combining the CDR3 with reference TRBV28 and TRBJ1-1 gives the whole variable domain DVKVTQSSRYLVKRTGEKVFLECVQDMDHENMFWYRQDPGLGLRLIYFSYDVKMKEKGDIPEGYSVSREKKERFSLILESASTNQTSMYLCASRIHGRTEAFFGQGTRLTVV.

The chain combines TRBV7-9 with TRBJ2-3; no clear D gene. Trimming took off 5 bases at V and 2 bases at J, with 14 bases between the two ends. This CDR3 has 15 amino acids. Germline CDR1 SEHNR, CDR2 FQNEAQ (reference sequence). CDR3 bases: TGTGCCAGCAGCCCTCAGACACCGCCCACAGATACGCAGTATTTT. This encodes CASSPQTPPTDTQYF.

The V call is TRBV2, the J call TRBJ1-5; D possibly corresponds to TRBD1 (5 bases). The CDR3 loop spans 13 amino acids. V gave up 6 bases and J gave up 4 bases, with 10 bases separating them. Germline values: CDR1 SNHLY, CDR2 FYNNEI. The CDR3 here is CASSWGRNQPQHF. In DNA form, the CDR3 reads TGTGCCAGCAGCTGGGGGAGGAATCAGCCCCAGCATTTT.